This T cell receptor (beta chain) was documented in a study of T cells in Graves' hyperthyroidism and ophthalmopathy. Amplified TCR beta CDR3 regions came from RNA transcripts. An initial round of RT-PCR targeting the TCR CDR3 relied on the HTBI primer set. Each CDR3 protein is one row after TCRdb ran MiXCR on the multiplex PCR reads. The data show 650,000 to 850,000 distinct CDR3 sequences, around 20% seen once. Exclusion followed for patients with uncontrolled infection, other autoimmune disease, pregnancy or lactation. The germline V gene has CDR1 SGDLS and CDR2 YYNGEE. V lost 0 bases, J lost 3 bases, and 6 bases lay in between. The CDR3 runs 14 residues. There are a few counts of this clonotype.

The sample comprised blood. The source of this sequence is a woman in her fifties or sixties with Graves' hyperthyroidism that later progressed to Graves' ophthalmopathy. The V call is TRBV9, the J call TRBJ2-2, with D hard to call. The CDR3 DNA reads TGTGCCAGCAGCGTAGGTTCTCACACCGGGGAGCTGTTTTTT. Amino acid sequence: CASSVGSHTGELFF.